Sequencing of this T cell receptor beta chain was carried out in a study of shared clonotypes between healthy human individuals. On the study more broadly: Per donor, three plates held CD4 naive cells, three held CD4 memory, two held CD8 naive and one held CD8 memory.

Germline loops: CDR1 MDHEN, CDR2 SYDVKM. V lost 10 bases to trimming and J lost 6 bases; unmatched junction nucleotides: 5. The CDR3 covers 12 residues. Note on this clone: Its antigen is unidentified.

Overall study results and limits: Limited genetic and exposure-history diversity came from having few donors. What naive subsets generally showed was a larger estimated richness than memory subsets showed.

Clones were read by immunoSEQ multiplex PCR, and TCRdb kept only the in-frame ones, dropping some. In the table there are approximately 740,000 clones, roughly 70% of which are singletons. Sequenced material: memory CD4+ T cells sorted from blood. Subset specified: CD45RA-negative fraction. This receptor was taken from a woman in her thirties in good health. This chain links TRBV28 with TRBJ1-5, with 8 bases identical to TRBD1. CDR3: CATYRGVQPQHF. CDR3 bases: TGTGCCACGTACAGGGGGGTTCAGCCCCAGCATTTT.